This T cell receptor (beta chain) was sequenced for a study of low-dose radiotherapy and immunotherapy resistance in tumors (dated by TCRdb to the early 2020s). A note on the overall study: Cohort 1 received 0.5 Gy per fraction every 2 weeks, with a prescribed total PTV dose of 6.5 Gy. Every two weeks, patients got intravenous cyclophosphamide at 200 mg/m2, given one day ahead of each radiation and immunotherapy administration. Trial participants were not randomized into treatment groups. Nivolumab was administered intravenously as a 240 mg flat dose every two weeks, and ipilimumab was administered intravenously at 1 mg/kg every six weeks. The translational analysis covered eight patients: three from the first dose cohort and the first five from the second dose cohort. Aspirin 300 mg was taken orally once daily by patients for four cycles, starting on cycle 1 day 1. Patients in Cohort 2 were given 1 Gy per fraction every two weeks, for a total of 13 Gy across 26 weeks.

This clonotype was counted at least ten times. Its cognate antigen has yet to be identified. Within one base of it there is no much larger clone, and no base qualities were kept. Including the terminal cysteine and phenylalanine, the CDR3 comprises 13 residues. Only CDR3 DNA is held: 39 bases, read in frame from base 1. V is clipped by 7 bases and J by 3 bases, and the sequence between their germline boundaries is 12 bases long. Reading the germline V gene gives CDR1 SNHLY and CDR2 FYNNEI. The time point label of this sample denotes: after trial treatment. In the paper's terms, the treatment or condition label means: LDRT plus nivolumab, ipilimumab, low-dose cyclophosphamide and aspirin (RACIN trial). The donors came from RACIN, which was a single-arm phase I dose-escalation trial that paired nivolumab and ipilimumab with aspirin, low-dose cyclophosphamide and low-dose radiotherapy. Eligible patients had advanced, TIL-negative solid tumors.

TCRdb records Illumina HiSeq 2500 as the sequencer. To make first-strand cDNA, Superscript III was used along with a set of TRAV- and TRBV-specific primers so that both the TCRalpha and TCRbeta chains were covered. An approximately 18-cycle PCR with Phusion amplified the TCRs, pairing a constant-region primer with the adapter that was attached to the V primers. The isolated mRNA was amplified using the MessageAmp II aRNA Amplification Kit, with in vitro transcription performed for less than 20 hours at 37 degrees C. The Dynabeads mRNA DIRECT Purification Kit was used to isolate the mRNA for TCR sequencing. A second roughly 25-cycle Phusion PCR added indexed Illumina adapters, and products were purified with AMPure XP beads. The source study handled its data this way. Custom Perl scripts were used to pool TCR sequences that encoded the same protein, to remove out-of-frame sequences, and to calculate the abundance of each clonotype. Any TCR sequence backed by just one read was left out of the analysis. Shannon entropy, Gini index, clonality, richness, and the frequency of TCRs shared between repertoires were included as repertoire metrics. Using fastp at Q25 and MiXCR, TCRdb reprocessed the public reads and kept productive beta chains. Entries that share a CDR3 protein sequence are merged under the most common genes and DNA. TCRdb's processing, not the authors' own work, is the source of the V and J calls. The sample yields around 100,000 distinct CDR3 sequences; roughly 20% were counted once. 13% of the sample belongs to the ten largest clones.

Here the sequenced sample was PBMCs, taken after low-dose radiotherapy plus immunotherapy. The clonotype comes from a female donor with ovarian cancer. Here the chain combines TRBV2 and TRBJ1-1, with the D gene not clear enough to name. The DNA sequence is as follows: TGTGCCAGCACCACGAGAGGGTACACTGAAGCTTTCTTT. Its translation reads: CASTTRGYTEAFF. Full variable domain (CDR3 extended with the reference TRBV2 and TRBJ1-1 proteins): EPEVTQTPSHQVTQMGQEVILRCVPISNHLYFYWYRQILGQKVEFLVSFYNNEISEKSEIFDDQFSVERPDGSNFTLKIRSTKLEDSAMYFCASTTRGYTEAFFGQGTRLTVV.